The source of this T cell receptor (beta chain) is a study of blood T cells in healthy people across ages. General study points: Those diversity estimates obtained from one million T cells were thought to be underestimates.

Through a sample-barcoded 5' primer and a J-beta primer mix, a second PCR was run for roughly 6 to 11 cycles. Tagging of each cDNA molecule was performed by a template-switch adaptor with 12 random nucleotides. MiXCR, applied by TCRdb to the 5' RACE reads, yields one record per CDR3 protein. The sample lists under 850,000 distinct CDR3 sequences; roughly 35% were seen once. This CDR3 comprises 13 residues. The V gene end was trimmed by 5 bases and the J gene end by 10 bases; junction bases not matched to a gene: 8. Germline CDR1 SGHTA, CDR2 FQGTGA. As for this clonotype: Antigen: not known.

Material for sequencing was blood. This TCR derives from a man younger than 30 in good health. The chain combines TRBV7-3 with TRBJ2-1, with 7 nucleotides matching TRBD2. CDR3 sequence: CASSVDPGGEQFF. CDR3 nucleotide sequence: TGTGCCAGCAGCGTAGATCCGGGAGGCGAGCAGTTCTTC.